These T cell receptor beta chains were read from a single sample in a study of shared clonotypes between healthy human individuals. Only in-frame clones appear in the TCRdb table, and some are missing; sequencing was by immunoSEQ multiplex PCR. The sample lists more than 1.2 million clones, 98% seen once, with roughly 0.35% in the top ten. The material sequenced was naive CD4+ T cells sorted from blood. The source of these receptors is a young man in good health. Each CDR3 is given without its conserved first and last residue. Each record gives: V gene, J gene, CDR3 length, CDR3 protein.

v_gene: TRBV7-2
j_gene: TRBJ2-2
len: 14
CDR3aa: ASSLVGGLGTGELF

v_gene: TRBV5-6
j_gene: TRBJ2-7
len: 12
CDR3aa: ASSFGTGGYEQY

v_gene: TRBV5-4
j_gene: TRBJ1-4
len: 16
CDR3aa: ASSLGDRGRVANEKLF

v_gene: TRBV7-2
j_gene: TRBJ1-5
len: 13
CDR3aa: ASSLGGVPNQPQH

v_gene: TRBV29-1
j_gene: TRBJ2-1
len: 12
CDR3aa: SVPGSGSLGEQF

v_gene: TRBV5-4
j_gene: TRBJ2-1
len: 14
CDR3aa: ASSLGRRSSYNEQF

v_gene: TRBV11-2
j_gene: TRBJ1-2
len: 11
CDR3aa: ASSLERQGGYT

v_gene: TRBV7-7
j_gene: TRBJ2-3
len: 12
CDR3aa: ASSVPGLKDTQY

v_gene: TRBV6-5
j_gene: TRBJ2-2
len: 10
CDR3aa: ASNGDTGELF

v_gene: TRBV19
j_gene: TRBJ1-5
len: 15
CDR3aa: ASSTANSRGPNQPQH

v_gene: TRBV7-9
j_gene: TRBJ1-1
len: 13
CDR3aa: ASSTILWKNTEAF

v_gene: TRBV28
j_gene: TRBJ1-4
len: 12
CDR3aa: ASSLAGGNEKLF

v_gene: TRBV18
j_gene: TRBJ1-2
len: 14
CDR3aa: ASSPLGGGQPYGYT

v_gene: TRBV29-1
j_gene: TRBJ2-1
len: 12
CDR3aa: SVDVINAYNEQF

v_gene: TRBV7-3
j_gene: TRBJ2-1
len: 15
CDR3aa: ASSLGHPGTYYNEQF

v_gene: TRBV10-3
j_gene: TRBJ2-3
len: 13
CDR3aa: AINSAGGPTDTQY

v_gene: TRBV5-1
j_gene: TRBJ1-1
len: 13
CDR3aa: ASSHEPSLGSGAF

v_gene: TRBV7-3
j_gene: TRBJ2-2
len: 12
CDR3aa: ASSSDSVLGELF